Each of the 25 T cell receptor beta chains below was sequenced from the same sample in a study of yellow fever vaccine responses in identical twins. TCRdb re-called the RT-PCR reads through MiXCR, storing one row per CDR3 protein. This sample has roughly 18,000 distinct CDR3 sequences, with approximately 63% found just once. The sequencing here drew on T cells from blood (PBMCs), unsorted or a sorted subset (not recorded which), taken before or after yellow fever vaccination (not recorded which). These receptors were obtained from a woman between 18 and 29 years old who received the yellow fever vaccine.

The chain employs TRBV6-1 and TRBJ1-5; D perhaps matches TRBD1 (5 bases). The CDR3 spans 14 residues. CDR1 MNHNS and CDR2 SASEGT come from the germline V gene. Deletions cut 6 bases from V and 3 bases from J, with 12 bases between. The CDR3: CASSFGQDNQPQHF. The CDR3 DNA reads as TGTGCCAGCAGCTTCGGACAAGACAATCAGCCCCAGCATTTT.

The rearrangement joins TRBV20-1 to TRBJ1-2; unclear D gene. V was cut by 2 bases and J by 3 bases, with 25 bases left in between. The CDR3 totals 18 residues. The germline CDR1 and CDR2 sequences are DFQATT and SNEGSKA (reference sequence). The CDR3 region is CSARSWGQQTSSYYGYTF. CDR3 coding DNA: TGCAGTGCTAGATCTTGGGGTCAACAGACATCATCATACTATGGCTACACCTTC.

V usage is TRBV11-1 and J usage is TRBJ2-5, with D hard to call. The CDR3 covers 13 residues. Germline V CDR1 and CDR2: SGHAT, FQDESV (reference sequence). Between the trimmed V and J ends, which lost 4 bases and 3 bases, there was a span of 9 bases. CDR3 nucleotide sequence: TGTGCCAGCAGCTGGATACGGGAAGAGACCCAGTACTTC. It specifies CASSWIREETQYF.

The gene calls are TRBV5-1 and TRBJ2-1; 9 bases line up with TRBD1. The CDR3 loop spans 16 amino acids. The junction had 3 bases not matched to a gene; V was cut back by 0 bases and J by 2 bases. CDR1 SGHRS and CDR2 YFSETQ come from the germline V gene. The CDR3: CASSLEGQGTYNEQFF. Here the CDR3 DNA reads TGCGCCAGCAGCTTGGAGGGACAGGGCACCTACAATGAGCAGTTCTTC.

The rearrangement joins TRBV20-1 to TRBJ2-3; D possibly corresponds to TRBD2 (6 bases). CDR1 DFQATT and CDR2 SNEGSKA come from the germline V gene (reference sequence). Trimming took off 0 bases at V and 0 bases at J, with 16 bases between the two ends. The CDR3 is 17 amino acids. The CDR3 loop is CSARDLSSGGSTDTQYF. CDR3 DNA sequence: TGCAGTGCTAGAGATTTGTCGTCCGGGGGAAGCACAGATACGCAGTATTTT.

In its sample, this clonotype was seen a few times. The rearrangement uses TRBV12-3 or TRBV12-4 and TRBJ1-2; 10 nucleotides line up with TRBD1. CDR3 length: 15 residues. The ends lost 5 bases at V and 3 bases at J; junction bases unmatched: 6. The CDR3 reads CASSLGTGVHYGYTF. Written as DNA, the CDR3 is TGTGCCAGCAGTCTTGGGACAGGGGTGCACTATGGCTACACCTTC.

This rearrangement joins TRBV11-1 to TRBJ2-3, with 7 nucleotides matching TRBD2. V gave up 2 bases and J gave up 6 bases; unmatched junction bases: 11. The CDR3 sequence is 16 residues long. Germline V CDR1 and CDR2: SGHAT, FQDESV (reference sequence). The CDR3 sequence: CASSLFGGSGLDTQYF. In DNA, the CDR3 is TGTGCCAGCAGCTTATTCGGCGGGAGTGGATTGGATACGCAGTATTTT.

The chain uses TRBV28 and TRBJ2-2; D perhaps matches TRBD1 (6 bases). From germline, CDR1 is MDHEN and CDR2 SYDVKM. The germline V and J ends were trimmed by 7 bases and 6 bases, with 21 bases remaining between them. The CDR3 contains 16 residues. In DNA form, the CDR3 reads TGTGCCAGCAATCTCTCGGAACAGGGCGATGCCGGGGAGCTGTTTTTT. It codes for CASNLSEQGDAGELFF. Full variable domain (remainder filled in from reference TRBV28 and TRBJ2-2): DVKVTQSSRYLVKRTGEKVFLECVQDMDHENMFWYRQDPGLGLRLIYFSYDVKMKEKGDIPEGYSVSREKKERFSLILESASTNQTSMYLCASNLSEQGDAGELFFGEGSRLTVL.

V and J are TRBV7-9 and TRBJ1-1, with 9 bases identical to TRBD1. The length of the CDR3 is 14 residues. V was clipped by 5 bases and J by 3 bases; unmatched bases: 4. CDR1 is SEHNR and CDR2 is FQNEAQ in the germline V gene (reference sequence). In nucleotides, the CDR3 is TGTGCCAGCAGCCCACGACAGGGGGACACTGAAGCTTTCTTT. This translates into CASSPRQGDTEAFF.

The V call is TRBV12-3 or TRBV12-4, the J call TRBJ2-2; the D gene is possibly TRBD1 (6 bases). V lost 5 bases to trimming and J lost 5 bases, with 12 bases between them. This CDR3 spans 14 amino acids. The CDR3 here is CASSAGQTTGELFF. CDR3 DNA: TGTGCCAGCAGTGCCGGACAGACTACCGGGGAGCTGTTTTTT.

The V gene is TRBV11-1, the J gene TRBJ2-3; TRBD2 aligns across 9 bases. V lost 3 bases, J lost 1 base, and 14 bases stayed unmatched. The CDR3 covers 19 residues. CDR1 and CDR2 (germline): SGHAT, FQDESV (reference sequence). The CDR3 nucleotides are TGTGCCAGCAGCTTGCGTGGCGGGGGGGCCTCTTTGGGCACAGATACGCAGTATTTT. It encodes CASSLRGGGASLGTDTQYF.

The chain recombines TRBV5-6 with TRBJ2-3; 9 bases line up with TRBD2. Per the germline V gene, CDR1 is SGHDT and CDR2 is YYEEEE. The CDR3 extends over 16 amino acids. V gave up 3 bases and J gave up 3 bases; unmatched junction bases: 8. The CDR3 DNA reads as TGTGCCAGCAGCTACCCGCCTAGCGGGGCGACAGATACGCAGTATTTT. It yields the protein CASSYPPSGATDTQYF.

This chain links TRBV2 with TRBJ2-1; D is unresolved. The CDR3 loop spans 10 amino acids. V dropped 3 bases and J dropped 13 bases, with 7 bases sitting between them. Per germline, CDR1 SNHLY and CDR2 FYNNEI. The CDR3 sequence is CASSEGYQFF. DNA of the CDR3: TGTGCCAGCAGTGAGGGGTACCAGTTCTTC.

The CDR3 DNA is TGTGCCAGCAGTGGAGCTTTGGCTAGCGGTGAACTCACAGATACGCAGTATTTT. Encoded protein: CASSGALASGELTDTQYF. The chain has TRBV2 and TRBJ2-3; 7 positions match TRBD2. The CDR3 covers 18 residues. The J segment lost 2 bases and the V segment lost 4 bases, leaving 15 bases of the junction unmatched. CDR1 is SNHLY and CDR2 is FYNNEI in the germline V gene.

The CDR3 bases are TGTGCCACCAGTGCCCCTGGGAGGAACGAAGCTTTCTTT. This codes for CATSAPGRNEAFF. The chain couples TRBV24-1 to TRBJ1-1; D remains ambiguous. The CDR3 totals 13 residues. V shed 5 bases and J shed 8 bases, with 14 bases lying between them. Germline loops: CDR1 KGHDR, CDR2 SFDVKD.

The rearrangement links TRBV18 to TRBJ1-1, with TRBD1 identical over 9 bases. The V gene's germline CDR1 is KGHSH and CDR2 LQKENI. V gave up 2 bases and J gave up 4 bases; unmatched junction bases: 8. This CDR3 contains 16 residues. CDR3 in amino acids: CASSPTGTGISTEAFF. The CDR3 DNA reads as TGTGCCAGCTCACCAACCGGGACAGGGATTAGCACTGAAGCTTTCTTT.

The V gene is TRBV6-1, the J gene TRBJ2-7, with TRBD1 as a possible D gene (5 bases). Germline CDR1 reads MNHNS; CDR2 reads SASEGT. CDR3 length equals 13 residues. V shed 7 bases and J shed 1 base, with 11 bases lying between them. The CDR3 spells CASTAAGSYEQYV. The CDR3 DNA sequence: TGTGCCAGCACCGCCGCAGGGTCCTACGAGCAGTACGTC.

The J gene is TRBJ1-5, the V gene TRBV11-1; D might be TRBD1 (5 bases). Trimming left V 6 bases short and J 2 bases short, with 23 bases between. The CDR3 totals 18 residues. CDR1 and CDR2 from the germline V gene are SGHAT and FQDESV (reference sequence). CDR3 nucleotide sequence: TGTGCCAGCAGGATAGGTATATTGACAGCCGGTCGCAATCAGCCCCAGCATTTT. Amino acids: CASRIGILTAGRNQPQHF.

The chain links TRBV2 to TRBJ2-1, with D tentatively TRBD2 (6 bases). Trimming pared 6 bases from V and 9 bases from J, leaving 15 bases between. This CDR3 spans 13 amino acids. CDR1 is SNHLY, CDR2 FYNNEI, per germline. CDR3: CASRRGLSSEQFF. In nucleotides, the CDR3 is TGTGCCAGCAGAAGGGGACTTTCGAGTGAGCAGTTCTTC.

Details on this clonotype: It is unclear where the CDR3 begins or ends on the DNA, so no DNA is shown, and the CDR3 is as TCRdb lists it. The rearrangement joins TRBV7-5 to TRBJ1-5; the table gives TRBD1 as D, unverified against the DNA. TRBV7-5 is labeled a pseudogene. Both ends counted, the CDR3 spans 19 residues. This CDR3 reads CISVPESLGGARSNQPQHF.

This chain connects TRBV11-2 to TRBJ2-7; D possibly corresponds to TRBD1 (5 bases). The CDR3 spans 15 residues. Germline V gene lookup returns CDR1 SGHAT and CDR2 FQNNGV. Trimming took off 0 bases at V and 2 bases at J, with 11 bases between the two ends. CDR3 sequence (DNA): TGTGCCAGCAGCTTAGATTGGGGCAGAACCTACGAGCAGTACTTC. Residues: CASSLDWGRTYEQYF. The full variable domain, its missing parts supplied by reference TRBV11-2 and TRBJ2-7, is EAGVAQSPRYKIIEKRQSVAFWCNPISGHATLYWYQQILGQGPKLLIQFQNNGVVDDSQLPKDRFSAERLKGVDSTLKIQPAKLEDSAVYLCASSLDWGRTYEQYFGPGTRLTVT.

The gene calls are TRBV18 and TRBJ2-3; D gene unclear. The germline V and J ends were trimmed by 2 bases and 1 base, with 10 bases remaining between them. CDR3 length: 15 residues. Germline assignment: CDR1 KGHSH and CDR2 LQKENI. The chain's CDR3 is CASSPMGLGTDTQYF. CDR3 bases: TGTGCCAGCTCACCAATGGGGTTGGGCACAGATACGCAGTATTTT.

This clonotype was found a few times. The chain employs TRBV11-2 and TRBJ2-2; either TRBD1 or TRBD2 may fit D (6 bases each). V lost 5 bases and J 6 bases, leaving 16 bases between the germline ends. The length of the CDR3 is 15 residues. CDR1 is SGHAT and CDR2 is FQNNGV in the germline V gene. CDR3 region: CASSPFGGPPGELFF. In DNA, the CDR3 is TGTGCCAGCAGCCCCTTTGGGGGGCCCCCCGGGGAGCTGTTTTTT.

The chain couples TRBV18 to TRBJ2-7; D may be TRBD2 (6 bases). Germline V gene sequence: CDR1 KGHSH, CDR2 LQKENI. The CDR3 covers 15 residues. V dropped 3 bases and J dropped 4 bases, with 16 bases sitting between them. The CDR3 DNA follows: TGTGCCAGCTCACCCACCCGGGGGACCCTTTACGAGCAGTACTTC. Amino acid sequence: CASSPTRGTLYEQYF.

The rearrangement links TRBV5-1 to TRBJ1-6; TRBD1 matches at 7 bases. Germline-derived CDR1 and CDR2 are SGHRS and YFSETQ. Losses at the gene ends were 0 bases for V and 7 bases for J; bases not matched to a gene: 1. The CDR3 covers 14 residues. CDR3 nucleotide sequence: TGCGCCAGCAGCTTGGAAGGGGGCAATTCACCCCTCCACTTT. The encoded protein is CASSLEGGNSPLHF.